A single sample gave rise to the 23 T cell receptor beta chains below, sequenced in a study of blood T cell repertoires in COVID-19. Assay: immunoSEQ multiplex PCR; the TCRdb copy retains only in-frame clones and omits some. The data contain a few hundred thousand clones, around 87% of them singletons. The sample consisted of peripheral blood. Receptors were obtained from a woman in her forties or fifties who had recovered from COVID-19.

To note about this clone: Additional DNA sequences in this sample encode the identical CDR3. CDR3 bases: TGTGCCAGCAGTGCGGGCCAAGAGACCCAGTACTTC. Its protein product is CASSAGQETQYF. This chain connects TRBV2 to TRBJ2-5, with D unresolved. The CDR3 loop spans 12 amino acids. With 4 bases removed from V and 1 base from J, the gap between germline ends came to 4 bases. Germline-derived CDR1 and CDR2 are SNHLY and FYNNEI.

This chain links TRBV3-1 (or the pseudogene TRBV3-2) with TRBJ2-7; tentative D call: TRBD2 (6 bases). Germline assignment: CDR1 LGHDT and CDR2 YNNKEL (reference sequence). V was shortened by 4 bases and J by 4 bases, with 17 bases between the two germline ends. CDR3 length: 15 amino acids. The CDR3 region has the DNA TGTGCCAGCAGCCTCACGTGGGGGGTTGAGTACGAGCAGTACTTC. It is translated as CASSLTWGVEYEQYF.

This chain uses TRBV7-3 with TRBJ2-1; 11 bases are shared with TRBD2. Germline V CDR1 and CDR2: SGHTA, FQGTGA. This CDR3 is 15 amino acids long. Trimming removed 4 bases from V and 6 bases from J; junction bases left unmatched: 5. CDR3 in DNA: TGTGCCAGCAGCTCCCTAACTAGCGGGAGCAATGAGCAGTTCTTC. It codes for CASSSLTSGSNEQFF.

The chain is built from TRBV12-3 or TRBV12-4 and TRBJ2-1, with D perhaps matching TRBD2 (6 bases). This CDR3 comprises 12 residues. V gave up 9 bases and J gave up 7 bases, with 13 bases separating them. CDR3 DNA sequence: TGTGCCAGTAGGACTGGGGGGAATGAGCAGTTCTTC. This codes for CASRTGGNEQFF.

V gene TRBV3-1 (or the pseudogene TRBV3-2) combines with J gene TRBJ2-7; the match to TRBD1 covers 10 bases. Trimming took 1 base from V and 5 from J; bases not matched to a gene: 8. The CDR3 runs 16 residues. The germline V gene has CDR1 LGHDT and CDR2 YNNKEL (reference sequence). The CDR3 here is CASSQAPGQGRNEQYF. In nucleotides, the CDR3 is TGTGCCAGCAGCCAAGCTCCGGGACAGGGGAGGAACGAGCAGTACTTC.

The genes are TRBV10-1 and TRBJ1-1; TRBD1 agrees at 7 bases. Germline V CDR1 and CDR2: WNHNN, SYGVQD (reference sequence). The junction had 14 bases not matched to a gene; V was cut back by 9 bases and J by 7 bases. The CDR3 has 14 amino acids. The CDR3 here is CASKDRDGDSEAFF. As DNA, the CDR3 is TGCGCCAGTAAAGACAGGGATGGGGACAGTGAAGCTTTCTTT.

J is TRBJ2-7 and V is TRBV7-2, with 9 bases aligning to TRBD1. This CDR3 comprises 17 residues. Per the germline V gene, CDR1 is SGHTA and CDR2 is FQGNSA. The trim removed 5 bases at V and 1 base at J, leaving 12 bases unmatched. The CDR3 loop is CASSDAGYGTGSYEQYF. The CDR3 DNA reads TGTGCCAGCAGCGACGCGGGTTACGGGACAGGGTCCTACGAGCAGTACTTC.

The DNA for the CDR3 is TGTGCCAGCAGTCGGGACAGCTCCTTTTATGGCTACACCTTC. Translated: CASSRDSSFYGYTF. The V call is TRBV4-2, the J call TRBJ1-2, with TRBD1 matching 7 bases. The V and J ends lost 6 bases and 5 bases, in that order; junction bases with no gene match: 9. The CDR3 spans 14 residues. Germline V gene sequence: CDR1 LGHNA, CDR2 YNFKEQ.

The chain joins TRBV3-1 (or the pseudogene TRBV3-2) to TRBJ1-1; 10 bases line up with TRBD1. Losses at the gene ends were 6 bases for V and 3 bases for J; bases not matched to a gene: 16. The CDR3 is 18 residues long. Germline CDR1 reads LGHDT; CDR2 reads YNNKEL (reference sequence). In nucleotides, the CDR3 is TGTGCCAGCAGTGCAGCATGGGGACAGGGGAAGTGGGACACTGAAGCTTTCTTT. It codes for CASSAAWGQGKWDTEAFF.

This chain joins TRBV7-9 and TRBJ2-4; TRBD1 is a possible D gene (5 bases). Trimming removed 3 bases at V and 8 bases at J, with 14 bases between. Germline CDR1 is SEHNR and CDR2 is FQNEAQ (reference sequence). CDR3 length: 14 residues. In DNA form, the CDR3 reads TGTGCCAGCAGCTTTTTGTCCAGGGCGGACATTCAGTACTTC. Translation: CASSFLSRADIQYF. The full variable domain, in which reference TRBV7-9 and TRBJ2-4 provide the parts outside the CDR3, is DTGVSQNPRHKITKRGQNVTFRCDPISEHNRLYWYRQTLGQGPEFLTYFQNEAQLEKSRLLSDRFSAERPKGSFSTLEIQRTEQGDSAMYLCASSFLSRADIQYFGAGTRLSVL.

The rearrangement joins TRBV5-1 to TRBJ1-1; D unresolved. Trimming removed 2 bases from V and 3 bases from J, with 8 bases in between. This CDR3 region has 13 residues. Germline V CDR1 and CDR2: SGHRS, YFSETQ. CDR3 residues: CASSFSEDTEAFF. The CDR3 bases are TGCGCCAGCAGCTTTTCAGAAGACACTGAAGCTTTCTTT.

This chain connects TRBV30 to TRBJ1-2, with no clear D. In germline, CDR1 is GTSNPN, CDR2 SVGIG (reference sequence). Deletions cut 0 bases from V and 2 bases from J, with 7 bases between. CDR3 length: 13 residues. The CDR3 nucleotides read TGTGCCTGGAGTGTAGCCCTAAACTATGGCTACACCTTC. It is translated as CAWSVALNYGYTF.

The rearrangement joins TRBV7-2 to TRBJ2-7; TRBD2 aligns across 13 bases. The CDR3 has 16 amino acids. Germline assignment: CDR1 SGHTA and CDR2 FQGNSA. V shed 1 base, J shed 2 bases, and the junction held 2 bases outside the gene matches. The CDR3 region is CASSLEGTSGTYEQYF. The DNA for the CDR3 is TGTGCCAGCAGCTTAGAGGGGACTAGCGGGACCTACGAGCAGTACTTC.

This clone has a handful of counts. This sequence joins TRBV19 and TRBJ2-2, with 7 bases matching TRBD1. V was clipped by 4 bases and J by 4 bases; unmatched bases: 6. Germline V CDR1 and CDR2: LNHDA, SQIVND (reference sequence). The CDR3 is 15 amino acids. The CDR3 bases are TGTGCCAGTAGTAATCACAGGGGCGGCACCGGGGAGCTGTTTTTT. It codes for CASSNHRGGTGELFF.

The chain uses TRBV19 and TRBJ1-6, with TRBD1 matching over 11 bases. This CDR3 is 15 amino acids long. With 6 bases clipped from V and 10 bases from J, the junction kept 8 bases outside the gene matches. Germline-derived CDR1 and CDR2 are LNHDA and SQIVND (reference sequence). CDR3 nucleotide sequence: TGTGCCAGTAGGCGGACAGGGGGCGGAGAATCACCCCTCCACTTT. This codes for CASRRTGGGESPLHF.

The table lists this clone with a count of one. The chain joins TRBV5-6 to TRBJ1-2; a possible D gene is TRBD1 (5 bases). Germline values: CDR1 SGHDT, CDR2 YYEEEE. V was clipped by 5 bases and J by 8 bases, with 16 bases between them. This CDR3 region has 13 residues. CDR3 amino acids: CASRPNDRAGYTF. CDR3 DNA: TGTGCCAGCAGACCTAACGACAGAGCAGGCTACACCTTC.

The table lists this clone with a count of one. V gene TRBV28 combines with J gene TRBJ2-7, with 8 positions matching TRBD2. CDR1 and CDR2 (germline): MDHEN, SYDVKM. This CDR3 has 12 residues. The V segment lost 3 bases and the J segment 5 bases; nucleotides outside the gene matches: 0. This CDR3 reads CASSLGLDEQYF. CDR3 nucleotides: TGTGCCAGCAGTTTGGGACTAGACGAGCAGTACTTC.

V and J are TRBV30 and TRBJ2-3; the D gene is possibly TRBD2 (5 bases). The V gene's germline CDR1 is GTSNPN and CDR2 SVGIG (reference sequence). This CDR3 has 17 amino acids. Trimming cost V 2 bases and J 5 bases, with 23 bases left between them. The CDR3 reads CAWSPLEGISLQDTQYF. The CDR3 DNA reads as TGTGCCTGGAGTCCTCTCGAGGGAATAAGTCTGCAAGATACGCAGTATTTT.

The CDR3 loop reads CASSLVRLVGYTF. The CDR3 nucleotides read TGTGCCAGCAGTTTAGTCCGACTAGTGGGCTACACCTTC. This chain connects TRBV12-3 or TRBV12-4 to TRBJ1-2; no definite D call. The CDR3 spans 13 residues. V lost 1 base and J lost 8, with 11 bases in between.

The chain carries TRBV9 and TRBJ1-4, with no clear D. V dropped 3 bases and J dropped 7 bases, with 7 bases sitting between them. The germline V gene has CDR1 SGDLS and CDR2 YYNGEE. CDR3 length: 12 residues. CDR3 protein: CASSGSSEKLFF. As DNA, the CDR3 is TGTGCCAGCAGCGGGAGTAGTGAAAAACTGTTTTTT.

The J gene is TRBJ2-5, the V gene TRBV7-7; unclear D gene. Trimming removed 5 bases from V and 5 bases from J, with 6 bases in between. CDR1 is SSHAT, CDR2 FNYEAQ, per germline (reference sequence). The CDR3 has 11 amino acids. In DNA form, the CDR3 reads TGTGCCAGCAGCCAACAGGAGACCCAGTACTTC. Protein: CASSQQETQYF.

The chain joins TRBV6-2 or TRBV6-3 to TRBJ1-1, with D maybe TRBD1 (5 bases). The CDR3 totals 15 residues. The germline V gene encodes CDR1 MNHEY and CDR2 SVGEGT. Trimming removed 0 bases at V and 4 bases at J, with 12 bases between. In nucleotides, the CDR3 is TGTGCCAGCAGTTACTCCGGGGGAGGTATCACTGAAGCTTTCTTT. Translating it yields CASSYSGGGITEAFF.

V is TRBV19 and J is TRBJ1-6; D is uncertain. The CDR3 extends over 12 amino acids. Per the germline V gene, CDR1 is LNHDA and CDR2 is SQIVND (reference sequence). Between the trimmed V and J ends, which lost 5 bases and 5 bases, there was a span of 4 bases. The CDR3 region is CASSFNNSPLHF. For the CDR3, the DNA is TGTGCCAGTAGTTTCAATAATTCACCCCTCCACTTT.